Below are 10 T cell receptor beta chains sequenced from a single sample in a study of radiation and T cells in renal cell carcinoma. The assay was immunoSEQ multiplex PCR, and TCRdb's table has in-frame clones only and misses some. The sample shows approximately 15,000 clones, under 70% of them seen only once. Described treatment: treatment-naive control, cytoreductive nephrectomy. Sequenced here: tumor tissue, sampled from a patient whose treatment was nephrectomy without radiotherapy. The source of these receptors is a man aged 40-55 years with renal cell carcinoma.

This chain uses TRBV27 with TRBJ2-3, with D perhaps given as TRBD1 or TRBD2 (6 bases each). The ends were cut back, 2 bases at V and 2 bases at J, with 14 bases in the middle. The CDR3 extends over 16 amino acids. Germline V gene lookup returns CDR1 MNHEY and CDR2 SMNVEV (reference sequence). The CDR3 reads CASSLMGGAFTDTQYF. The CDR3 nucleotides read TGTGCCAGCAGTTTAATGGGGGGCGCTTTCACAGATACGCAGTATTTT.

The gene calls are TRBV9 and TRBJ2-2; D perhaps matches TRBD2 (6 bases). CDR1 is SGDLS and CDR2 is YYNGEE in the germline V gene. CDR3 length equals 16 residues. Trimming removed 0 bases from V and 4 bases from J, with 13 bases in between. Here the CDR3 reads CASSVDRGVGTGELFF. The CDR3 DNA sequence: TGTGCCAGCAGCGTAGATCGCGGGGTTGGCACCGGGGAGCTGTTTTTT.

Relative to its sample, this clone is medium-sized. The rearrangement uses TRBV2 and TRBJ2-7; D could derive from TRBD1 or TRBD2 (6 bases each). Per the germline V gene, CDR1 is SNHLY and CDR2 is FYNNEI. V shed 9 bases and J shed 6 bases, with 18 bases lying between them. The CDR3 extends over 13 amino acids. Written as DNA, the CDR3 is TGTGCCAGAAGACAGGAGGGAGGTGGCGAGCAGTACTTC. Its protein product is CARRQEGGGEQYF.

The chain couples TRBV4-3 to TRBJ2-1, with D possibly matching TRBD1 (6 bases). The CDR3 length is 14 residues. V lost 6 bases, J lost 4 bases, and 13 bases lay in between. Germline CDR1 and CDR2: LGHNA and YSLEER. The CDR3 reads CASSPGATYNEQFF. The CDR3 bases are TGCGCCAGCAGTCCAGGGGCCACTTACAATGAGCAGTTCTTC.

On this clone itself: The junction and the germline gene differ at one end; a read error may be behind it. The chain is built from TRBV5-5 and TRBJ1-5; D not resolved. CDR3 length: 14 residues. Germline V gene lookup returns CDR1 SGHKS and CDR2 YYEKEE (reference sequence). CDR3: CASSQDPVNQPQHF. CDR3 bases: TGCGCCAGCAGCCAAGACCCGGTTAATCAGCCCCAGCATTTT.

The genes are TRBV27 and TRBJ2-7; D may be TRBD1 (6 bases). V was pared by 3 bases and J by 2 bases, with 17 bases between. The germline V gene encodes CDR1 MNHEY and CDR2 SMNVEV (reference sequence). The CDR3 covers 16 residues. The CDR3 DNA is TGTGCCAGCAGTTTTTGGCAGGGGACCTCGGCCTACGAGCAGTACTTC. It encodes CASSFWQGTSAYEQYF.

The genes are TRBV6-5 and TRBJ1-1, with D maybe TRBD1 (5 bases). This CDR3 is 16 amino acids long. Germline V gene data show CDR1 as MNHEY and CDR2 as SVGAGI. Between the trimmed V and J ends, which lost 0 bases and 6 bases, there was a span of 17 bases. The CDR3 nucleotides are TGTGCCAGCAGTTACTCCTCAGGCAGGGCGGGGGCTGAAGCTTTCTTT. Translation: CASSYSSGRAGAEAFF.

This clone was counted a few times. The V gene is TRBV6-1, the J gene TRBJ2-7; 10 bases are a match to TRBD1. The CDR3 is made up of 14 amino acids. The germline V gene has CDR1 MNHNS and CDR2 SASEGT. Unmatched junction bases numbered 6, after V lost 8 bases and J lost 2 bases. The CDR3 spells CASLLGTGAYEQYF. The CDR3, as DNA: TGTGCCAGCTTGTTGGGGACAGGGGCCTACGAGCAGTACTTC.

The rearrangement joins TRBV18 to TRBJ2-7; D might be TRBD2 (5 bases). V dropped 3 bases and J dropped 3 bases, with 12 bases sitting between them. CDR3 size: 14 residues. Germline V gene lookup returns CDR1 KGHSH and CDR2 LQKENI. The CDR3 here is CASSPRDTDYEQYF. Here the CDR3 DNA reads TGTGCCAGCTCACCGAGGGATACAGACTACGAGCAGTACTTC.

The chain combines TRBV7-9 with TRBJ2-2; 11 bases are a match to TRBD2. J was trimmed by 5 bases and V by 5 bases; bases with no gene match: 10. Germline CDR1 SEHNR, CDR2 FQNEAQ (reference sequence). The CDR3 covers 17 residues. The CDR3 region is CASSQALTSGETGELFF. CDR3 coding DNA: TGTGCCAGCAGCCAAGCCTTGACTAGCGGGGAAACCGGGGAGCTGTTTTTT. The full variable domain, with the rest looked up from reference TRBV7-9 and TRBJ2-2, is DTGVSQNPRHKITKRGQNVTFRCDPISEHNRLYWYRQTLGQGPEFLTYFQNEAQLEKSRLLSDRFSAERPKGSFSTLEIQRTEQGDSAMYLCASSQALTSGETGELFFGEGSRLTVL.